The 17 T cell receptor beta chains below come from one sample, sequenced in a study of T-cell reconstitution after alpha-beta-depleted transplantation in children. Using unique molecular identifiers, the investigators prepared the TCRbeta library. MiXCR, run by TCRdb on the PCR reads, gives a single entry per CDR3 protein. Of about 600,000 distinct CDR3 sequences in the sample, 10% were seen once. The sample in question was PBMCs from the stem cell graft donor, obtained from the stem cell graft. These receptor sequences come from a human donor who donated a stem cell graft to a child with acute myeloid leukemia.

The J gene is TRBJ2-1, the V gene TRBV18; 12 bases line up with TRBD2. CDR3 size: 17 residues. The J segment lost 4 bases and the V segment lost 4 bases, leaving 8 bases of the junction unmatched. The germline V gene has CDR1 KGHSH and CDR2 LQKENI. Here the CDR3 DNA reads TGTGCCAGCTCACGCCCTATGACTAGCGGGAGATACAATGAGCAGTTCTTC. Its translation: CASSRPMTSGRYNEQFF.

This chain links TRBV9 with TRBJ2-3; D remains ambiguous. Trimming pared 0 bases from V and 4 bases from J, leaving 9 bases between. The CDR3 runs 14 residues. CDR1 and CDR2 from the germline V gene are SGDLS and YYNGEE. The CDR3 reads CASSVDRPPDTQYF. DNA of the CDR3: TGTGCCAGCAGCGTAGATAGACCTCCAGATACGCAGTATTTT.

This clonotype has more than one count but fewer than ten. The CDR3 spells CASSQVSRAGEQYF. The CDR3 DNA reads as TGCGCCAGCAGCCAAGTTAGCAGAGCCGGCGAGCAGTACTTC. V usage is TRBV4-3 and J usage is TRBJ2-7; D gene unclear. V lost 1 base and J 6 bases, leaving 13 bases between the germline ends. The V gene's germline CDR1 is LGHNA and CDR2 YSLEER. CDR3 size: 14 residues.

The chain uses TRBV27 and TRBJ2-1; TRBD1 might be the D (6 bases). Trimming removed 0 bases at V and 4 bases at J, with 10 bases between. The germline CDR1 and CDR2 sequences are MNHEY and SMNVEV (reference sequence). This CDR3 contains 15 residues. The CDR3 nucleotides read TGTGCCAGCAGTTTATCAAGGACAGATTACAATGAGCAGTTCTTC. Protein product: CASSLSRTDYNEQFF.

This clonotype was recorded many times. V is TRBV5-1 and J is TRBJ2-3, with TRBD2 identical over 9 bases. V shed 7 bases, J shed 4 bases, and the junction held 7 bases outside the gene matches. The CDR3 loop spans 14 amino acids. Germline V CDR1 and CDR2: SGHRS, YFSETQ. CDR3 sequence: CASCTGLAADTQYF. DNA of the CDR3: TGCGCCAGCTGTACGGGACTAGCCGCAGATACGCAGTATTTT.

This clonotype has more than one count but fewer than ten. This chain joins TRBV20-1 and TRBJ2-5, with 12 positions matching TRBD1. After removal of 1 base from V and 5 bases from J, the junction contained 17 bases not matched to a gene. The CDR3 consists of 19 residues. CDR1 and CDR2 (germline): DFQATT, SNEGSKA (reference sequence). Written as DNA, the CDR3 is TGCAGTGCTAGAGCTAGGGCATATAGGTGGGACAGGGGGCCGGAGACCCAGTACTTC. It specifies CSARARAYRWDRGPETQYF.

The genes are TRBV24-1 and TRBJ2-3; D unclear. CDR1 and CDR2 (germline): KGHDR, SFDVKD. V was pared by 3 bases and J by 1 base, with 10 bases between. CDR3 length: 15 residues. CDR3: CATSDHSSGTDTQYF. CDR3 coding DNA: TGTGCCACCAGTGATCACTCGAGCGGCACAGATACGCAGTATTTT.

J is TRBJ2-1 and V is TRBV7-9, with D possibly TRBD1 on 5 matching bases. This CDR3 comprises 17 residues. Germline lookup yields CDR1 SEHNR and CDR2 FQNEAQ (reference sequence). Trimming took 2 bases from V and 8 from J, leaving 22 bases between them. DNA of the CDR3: TGTGCCAGCAGCTTAACTCTCACAGCGAAAGGGGCCGATGAGCAGTTCTTC. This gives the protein CASSLTLTAKGADEQFF.

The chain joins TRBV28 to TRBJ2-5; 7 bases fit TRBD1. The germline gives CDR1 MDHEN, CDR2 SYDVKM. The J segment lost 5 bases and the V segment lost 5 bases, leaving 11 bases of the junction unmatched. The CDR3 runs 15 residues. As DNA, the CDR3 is TGTGCCAGCAGTCTCCCGACAGGGCTTGGCGAGACCCAGTACTTC. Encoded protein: CASSLPTGLGETQYF.

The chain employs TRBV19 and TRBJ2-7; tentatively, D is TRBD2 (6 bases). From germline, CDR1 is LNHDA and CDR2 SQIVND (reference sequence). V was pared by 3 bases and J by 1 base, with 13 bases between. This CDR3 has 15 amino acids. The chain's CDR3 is CASSIPGLASYEQYF. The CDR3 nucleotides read TGTGCCAGTAGTATTCCGGGACTGGCTTCCTACGAGCAGTACTTC.

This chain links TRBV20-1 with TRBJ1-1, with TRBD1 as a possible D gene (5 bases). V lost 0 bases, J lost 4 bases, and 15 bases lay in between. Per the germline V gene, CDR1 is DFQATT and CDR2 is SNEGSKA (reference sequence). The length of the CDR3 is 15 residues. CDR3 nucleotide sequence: TGCAGTGCTAGAGATTCGCGAGGGGTTGGCACTGAAGCTTTCTTT. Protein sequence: CSARDSRGVGTEAFF.

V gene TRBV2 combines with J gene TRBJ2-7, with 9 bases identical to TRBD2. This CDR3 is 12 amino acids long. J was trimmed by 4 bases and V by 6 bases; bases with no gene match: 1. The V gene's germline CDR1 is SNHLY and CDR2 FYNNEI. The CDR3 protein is CASRSGRYEQYF. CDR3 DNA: TGTGCCAGCAGGAGCGGGAGGTACGAGCAGTACTTC.

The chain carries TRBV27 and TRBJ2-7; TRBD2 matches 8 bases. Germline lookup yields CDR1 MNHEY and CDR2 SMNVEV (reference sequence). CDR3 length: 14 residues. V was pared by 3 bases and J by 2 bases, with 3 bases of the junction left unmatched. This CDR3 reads CASSFHGRAYEQYF. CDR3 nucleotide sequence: TGTGCCAGCAGTTTTCACGGGAGGGCCTACGAGCAGTACTTC.

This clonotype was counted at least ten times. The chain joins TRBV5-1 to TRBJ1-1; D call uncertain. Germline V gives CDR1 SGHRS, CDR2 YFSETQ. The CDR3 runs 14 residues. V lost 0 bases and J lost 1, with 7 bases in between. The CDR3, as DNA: TGCGCCAGCAGCTTGGTAATAGGGAACACTGAAGCTTTCTTT. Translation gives CASSLVIGNTEAFF.

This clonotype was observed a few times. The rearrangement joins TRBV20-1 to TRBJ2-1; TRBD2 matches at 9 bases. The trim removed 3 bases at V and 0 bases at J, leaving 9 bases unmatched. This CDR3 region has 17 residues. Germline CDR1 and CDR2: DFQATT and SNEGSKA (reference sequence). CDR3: CSASRSSGASSYNEQFF. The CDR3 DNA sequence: TGCAGTGCTAGTAGGTCTAGCGGGGCGAGCTCCTACAATGAGCAGTTCTTC.

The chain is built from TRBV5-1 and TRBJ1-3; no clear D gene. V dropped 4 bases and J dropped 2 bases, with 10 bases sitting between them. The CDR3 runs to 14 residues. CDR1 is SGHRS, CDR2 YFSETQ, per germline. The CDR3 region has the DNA TGCGCCAGCAGCCCGTCAAGGGCTGGAAACACCATATATTTT. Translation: CASSPSRAGNTIYF.

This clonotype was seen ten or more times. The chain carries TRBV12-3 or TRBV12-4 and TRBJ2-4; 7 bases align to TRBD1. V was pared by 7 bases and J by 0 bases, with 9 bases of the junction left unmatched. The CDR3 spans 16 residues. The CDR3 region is CASTADRLLAKNIQYF. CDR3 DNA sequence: TGTGCCAGCACCGCGGACAGGCTTCTAGCCAAAAACATTCAGTACTTC.